One and the same sample provided the 24 T cell receptor beta chains below, sequenced in a study of OX40 agonist ivuxolimab in advanced cancers. The method was the immunoSEQ multiplex PCR assay. The immuneACCESS repertoire file appears here via TCRdb, limited to in-frame rearrangements. These files lack a portion of the clones; in checked studies, under half of the deficit traces to unresolved V genes, and the cause of the others is not known. This sample lists tens of thousands of clones; about 83% were detected once. The ten largest make up 2% to 3% of the sample. The sequencing here drew on CD4+ or CD8+ T cells sorted from blood, taken in a trial of the OX40 agonist ivuxolimab. These receptors were obtained from an adult with an advanced solid tumor such as melanoma, head and neck, liver or kidney cancer.

The chain joins TRBV11-3 to TRBJ2-3; D ambiguous. From germline, CDR1 is SGHNT and CDR2 YENEEA. This CDR3 has 13 amino acids. V dropped 5 bases and J dropped 2 bases, with 8 bases sitting between them. This chain's CDR3 is CASSSLLTDTQYF. CDR3 coding DNA: TGTGCCAGCAGCAGCTTACTCACAGATACGCAGTATTTT.

The gene calls are TRBV13 and TRBJ2-3; TRBD1 is a possible D gene (6 bases). The CDR3 has 15 amino acids. Germline CDR1 reads PRHDT; CDR2 reads FYEKMQ (reference sequence). Between the trimmed V and J ends, which lost 3 bases and 2 bases, there was a span of 12 bases. Here the CDR3 DNA reads TGTGCCAGCAGCTTTTCGCCAGGGGACACAGATACGCAGTATTTT. Encoded protein: CASSFSPGDTDTQYF.

The chain employs TRBV5-4 and TRBJ2-7; D uncertain. Germline lookup yields CDR1 SGHNT and CDR2 YYREEE (reference sequence). V lost 5 bases and J lost 4, with 10 bases in between. The CDR3 contains 12 residues. CDR3 nucleotide sequence: TGTGCCAGCAGGGGTGACATGTACGAGCAGTACTTC. It specifies CASRGDMYEQYF.

V and J are TRBV6-1 and TRBJ1-5; 7 nucleotides align to TRBD1. CDR3 size: 17 residues. The germline gives CDR1 MNHNS, CDR2 SASEGT. V gave up 8 bases and J gave up 1 base; unmatched junction bases: 14. The DNA for the CDR3 is TGTGCCAGCCGCGAAGGCAAGGGGGCATGGAGCAATCAGCCCCAGCATTTT. Its translation is CASREGKGAWSNQPQHF.

The chain links TRBV4-2 to TRBJ2-5; the D is unclear. Germline CDR1 LGHNA, CDR2 YNFKEQ. The CDR3 extends over 15 amino acids. Deletions cut 5 bases from V and 2 bases from J, with 15 bases between. CDR3 region: CASSSQHINQETQYF. CDR3 bases: TGTGCCAGCAGCTCCCAGCACATTAATCAAGAGACCCAGTACTTC.

This clone was picked up one time. The chain combines TRBV6-1 with TRBJ1-2; 8 bases match TRBD1. This CDR3 is 15 amino acids long. The trim removed 3 bases at V and 4 bases at J, leaving 7 bases unmatched. Germline-derived CDR1 and CDR2 are MNHNS and SASEGT. The CDR3 loop reads CASSETGVRIYGYTF. CDR3 DNA: TGTGCCAGCAGTGAGACAGGGGTTCGCATCTATGGCTACACCTTC.

The chain recombines TRBV12-5 with TRBJ1-2; 7 positions match TRBD1. V trimming: 5 bases; J trimming: 4 bases; junction bases outside the gene matches: 7. This CDR3 has 14 amino acids. Germline CDR1 is LGHNT and CDR2 is FRNRAP. The CDR3 region is CASGHWDRGYGYTF. The CDR3 nucleotides read TGTGCTAGTGGTCACTGGGACAGAGGCTATGGCTACACCTTC.

This clone appeared a few times. V and J are TRBV7-9 and TRBJ1-2, with 8 positions matching TRBD1. CDR3 length: 14 amino acids. CDR1 is SEHNR and CDR2 is FQNEAQ in the germline V gene (reference sequence). The J segment lost 4 bases and the V segment lost 5 bases, leaving 6 bases of the junction unmatched. CDR3 in amino acids: CASSLNGQGYGYTF. CDR3 sequence (DNA): TGTGCCAGCAGCCTTAACGGACAGGGCTATGGCTACACCTTC. The full variable domain, its missing parts supplied by reference TRBV7-9 and TRBJ1-2, is DTGVSQNPRHKITKRGQNVTFRCDPISEHNRLYWYRQTLGQGPEFLTYFQNEAQLEKSRLLSDRFSAERPKGSFSTLEIQRTEQGDSAMYLCASSLNGQGYGYTFGSGTRLTVV.

The rearrangement links TRBV7-9 to TRBJ2-3; 11 bases match TRBD2. Germline CDR1 and CDR2: SEHNR and FQNEAQ (reference sequence). The length of the CDR3 is 16 residues. The V segment lost 0 bases and the J segment 5 bases; nucleotides outside the gene matches: 4. Written as DNA, the CDR3 is TGTGCCAGCAGCTTAGCACTAGCGGGGGTGGGAGATACGCAGTATTTT. Translated, it gives CASSLALAGVGDTQYF.

This clone was counted once. The V and J genes are TRBV19 and TRBJ1-5; possible D gene TRBD1, 6 bases. Germline V gives CDR1 LNHDA, CDR2 SQIVND (reference sequence). V lost 6 bases, J lost 1 base, and 19 bases lay in between. The CDR3 runs to 17 residues. CDR3: CASREDSQGLSNQPQHF. For the CDR3, the DNA is TGTGCCAGTAGAGAGGACTCACAGGGCCTCAGCAATCAGCCCCAGCATTTT.

DNA for the CDR3: TGTGCCAGCAGCGTAGGGACTTCTGGGGCCAACGTCCTGACTTTC. Translating it yields CASSVGTSGANVLTF. The rearrangement links TRBV9 to TRBJ2-6; D is possibly TRBD2 (5 bases). The CDR3 length is 15 residues. The germline V gene has CDR1 SGDLS and CDR2 YYNGEE. V was shortened by 0 bases and J by 1 base, with 5 bases between the two germline ends. The full variable domain, rest sourced from reference TRBV9 and TRBJ2-6, is DSGVTQTPKHLITATGQRVTLRCSPRSGDLSVYWYQQSLDQGLQFLIQYYNGEERAKGNILERFSAQQFPDLHSELNLSSLELGDSALYFCASSVGTSGANVLTFGAGSRLTVL.

This chain connects TRBV19 to TRBJ2-7; D possibly corresponds to TRBD1 (6 bases). This CDR3 region has 13 residues. The V end lost 5 bases, the J end lost 2 bases, and 10 bases lay between the germline ends. Germline V gene data show CDR1 as LNHDA and CDR2 as SQIVND (reference sequence). The DNA of the CDR3 is TGTGCCAGTAGTTCACAGGGAGCCTACGAGCAGTACTTC. Protein product: CASSSQGAYEQYF.

The chain carries TRBV27 and TRBJ1-1, with 7 bases aligning to TRBD1. Trimming removed 5 bases from V and 10 bases from J; junction bases left unmatched: 10. Germline lookup yields CDR1 MNHEY and CDR2 SMNVEV (reference sequence). This CDR3 is built from 13 residues. The DNA for the CDR3 is TGTGCCAGCAGTCCCCAGGGGGTGCCGGGAGCTTTCTTT. The encoded protein is CASSPQGVPGAFF.

V is TRBV29-1 and J is TRBJ1-6, with 7 positions matching TRBD1. Germline trimming cut 8 bases from V and 10 bases from J; bases unmatched to any gene: 17. This CDR3 is built from 15 residues. The germline V gene has CDR1 SQVTM and CDR2 ANQGSEA. The DNA for the CDR3 is TGCAGCCCCGAGGGTCGACAGGGTCTGGGGTCACCCCTCCACTTT. Its protein product is CSPEGRQGLGSPLHF.

V and J are TRBV7-4 and TRBJ2-1; maybe TRBD1 (5 bases). The CDR3 contains 14 residues. Germline V lookup: CDR1 SGHVT, CDR2 SQSDAQ. The V gene lost 3 bases and the J gene lost 1 base, with 7 bases spanning the gap. The CDR3 DNA is TGTGCCAGCAGCTTTAGGGGATCCTACAATGAGCAGTTCTTC. Protein product: CASSFRGSYNEQFF.

Only a few counts were recorded for this clone. The sample carries other DNA sequences with the same CDR3. The V call is TRBV5-1, the J call TRBJ2-2; 7 positions agree with TRBD1. The V segment lost 3 bases and the J segment 0 bases; nucleotides outside the gene matches: 5. This CDR3 is built from 16 residues. Per the germline V gene, CDR1 is SGHRS and CDR2 is YFSETQ. CDR3 nucleotide sequence: TGCGCCAGCAGCTCGGAGAGGGGGCCGAACACCGGGGAGCTGTTTTTT. As protein: CASSSERGPNTGELFF.

The chain combines TRBV28 with TRBJ2-3; 8 bases line up with TRBD2. This CDR3 is built from 14 residues. Germline CDR1 is MDHEN and CDR2 is SYDVKM. V shed 3 bases and J 4 bases; nucleotides not matched to a gene: 3. The CDR3 nucleotides read TGTGCCAGCAGTTTTACGGGGGGGGCAGATACGCAGTATTTT. Translating gives CASSFTGGADTQYF.

CDR3 DNA: TGTGCCAGCAGCCCAGGGTTAACAGGGGGCGTGGGCACTGAAGCTTTCTTT. Protein sequence: CASSPGLTGGVGTEAFF. This chain uses TRBV7-8 with TRBJ1-1, with 9 bases matching TRBD1. V gave up 5 bases and J gave up 4 bases; unmatched junction bases: 14. CDR3 length: 17 amino acids. Germline V gives CDR1 SGHVS, CDR2 FQNEAQ.

J is TRBJ1-1 and V is TRBV6-6; no clear D gene. Deletions cut 3 bases from V and 3 bases from J, with 14 bases between. The CDR3 is 15 amino acids. The V gene's germline CDR1 is MNHNY and CDR2 SVGAGI (reference sequence). The CDR3 sequence is CASSYILRQDTEAFF. CDR3 DNA sequence: TGTGCCAGCAGTTATATTTTGAGACAAGACACTGAAGCTTTCTTT.

The chain carries TRBV19 and TRBJ2-5, with D uncertain. Germline-derived CDR1 and CDR2 are LNHDA and SQIVND (reference sequence). The length of the CDR3 is 13 residues. With 1 base removed from V and 2 bases from J, the gap between germline ends came to 5 bases. In DNA, the CDR3 is TGTGCCAGTAGTATAGGAGAGCAAGAGACCCAGTACTTC. It encodes CASSIGEQETQYF.

The chain employs TRBV6-4 and TRBJ2-1; 7 bases agree with TRBD2. Trimming removed 4 bases from V and 0 bases from J; junction bases left unmatched: 3. CDR1 MRHNA and CDR2 SNTAGT come from the germline V gene. The CDR3 runs to 15 residues. The chain's CDR3 is CASSVGGVSYNEQFF. The CDR3 DNA reads as TGTGCCAGCAGTGTGGGGGGGGTCTCCTACAATGAGCAGTTCTTC.

This rearrangement joins TRBV9 to TRBJ2-2, with D hard to call. V lost 4 bases and J lost 3, with 13 bases in between. The germline V gene encodes CDR1 SGDLS and CDR2 YYNGEE. This CDR3 contains 15 residues. CDR3 sequence: CASSPPSVDTGELFF. Written as DNA, the CDR3 is TGTGCCAGCAGCCCCCCCTCAGTTGACACCGGGGAGCTGTTTTTT. The whole variable domain, remainder taken from reference TRBV9 and TRBJ2-2, is DSGVTQTPKHLITATGQRVTLRCSPRSGDLSVYWYQQSLDQGLQFLIQYYNGEERAKGNILERFSAQQFPDLHSELNLSSLELGDSALYFCASSPPSVDTGELFFGEGSRLTVL.

In its sample, this clone was seen once. The CDR3 DNA reads TGTGCCAGCAGCTTAGCCCTAGCGGGGAAAAGCGGGGAGCTGTTTTTT. It is translated as CASSLALAGKSGELFF. This chain links TRBV7-2 with TRBJ2-2; 9 bases are shared with TRBD2. The CDR3 contains 16 residues. V lost 0 bases, J lost 7 bases, and 6 bases stayed unmatched. Germline assignment: CDR1 SGHTA and CDR2 FQGNSA.

The rearrangement joins TRBV5-6 to TRBJ1-5, with 7 nucleotides matching TRBD1. The CDR3 totals 14 residues. Germline CDR1 reads SGHDT; CDR2 reads YYEEEE. V shed 4 bases and J 5 bases; nucleotides not matched to a gene: 6. DNA for the CDR3: TGTGCCAGCAGCCGACTCGACAGGGATCAGCCCCAGCATTTT. Amino acid sequence: CASSRLDRDQPQHF.